These 2 T cell receptor beta chains were all obtained from the same sample, sequenced in a study of blood T cell repertoires in COVID-19. TCRdb's copy holds only in-frame clones and misses some; the assay was immunoSEQ multiplex PCR. The sample has about 98,000 clones, roughly 87% seen once. Sequenced sample: peripheral blood. The receptor source for this set is a man between 65 and 85 years old with acute or convalescent COVID-19.

The V call is TRBV6-5, the J call TRBJ1-5, with 8 bases fitting TRBD1. The germline V gene encodes CDR1 MNHEY and CDR2 SVGAGI. Trimming at V came to 9 bases and at J to 4 bases, leaving 11 bases not matched to a gene. The CDR3 sequence is 15 residues long. The CDR3 spells CASQPLTGVNQPQHF. CDR3 coding DNA: TGTGCCAGTCAACCATTGACAGGGGTAAATCAGCCCCAGCATTTT.

This chain connects TRBV4-2 to TRBJ2-1, with 9 positions matching TRBD2. CDR3 length equals 16 residues. Germline lookup yields CDR1 LGHNA and CDR2 YNFKEQ. The V segment lost 1 base and the J segment 2 bases; nucleotides outside the gene matches: 3. CDR3 DNA sequence: TGTGCCAGCAGCCAAGTAGCGGGGGATGCCTACAATGAGCAGTTCTTC. Protein sequence: CASSQVAGDAYNEQFF.